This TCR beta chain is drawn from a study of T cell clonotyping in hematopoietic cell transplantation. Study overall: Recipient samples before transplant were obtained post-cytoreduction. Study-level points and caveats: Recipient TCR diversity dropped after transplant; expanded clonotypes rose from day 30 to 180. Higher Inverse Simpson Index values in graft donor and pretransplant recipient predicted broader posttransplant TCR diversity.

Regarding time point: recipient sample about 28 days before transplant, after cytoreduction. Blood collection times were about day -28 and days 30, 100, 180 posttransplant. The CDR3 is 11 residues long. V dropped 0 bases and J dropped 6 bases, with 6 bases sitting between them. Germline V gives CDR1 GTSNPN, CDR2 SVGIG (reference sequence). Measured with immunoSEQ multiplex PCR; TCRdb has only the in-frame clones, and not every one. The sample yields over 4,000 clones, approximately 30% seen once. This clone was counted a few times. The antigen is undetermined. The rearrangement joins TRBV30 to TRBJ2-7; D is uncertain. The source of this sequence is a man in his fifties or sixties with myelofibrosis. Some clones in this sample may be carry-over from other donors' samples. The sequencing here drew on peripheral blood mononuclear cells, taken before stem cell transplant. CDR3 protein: CAWSVGSEQYF. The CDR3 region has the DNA TGTGCCTGGAGTGTAGGTTCCGAGCAGTACTTC. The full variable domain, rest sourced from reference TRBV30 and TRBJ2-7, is SQTIHQWPATLVQPVGSPLSLECTVEGTSNPNLYWYRQAAGRGLQLLFYSVGIGQISSEVPQNLSASRPQDRQFILSSKKLLLSDSGFYLCAWSVGSEQYFGPGTRLTVT.